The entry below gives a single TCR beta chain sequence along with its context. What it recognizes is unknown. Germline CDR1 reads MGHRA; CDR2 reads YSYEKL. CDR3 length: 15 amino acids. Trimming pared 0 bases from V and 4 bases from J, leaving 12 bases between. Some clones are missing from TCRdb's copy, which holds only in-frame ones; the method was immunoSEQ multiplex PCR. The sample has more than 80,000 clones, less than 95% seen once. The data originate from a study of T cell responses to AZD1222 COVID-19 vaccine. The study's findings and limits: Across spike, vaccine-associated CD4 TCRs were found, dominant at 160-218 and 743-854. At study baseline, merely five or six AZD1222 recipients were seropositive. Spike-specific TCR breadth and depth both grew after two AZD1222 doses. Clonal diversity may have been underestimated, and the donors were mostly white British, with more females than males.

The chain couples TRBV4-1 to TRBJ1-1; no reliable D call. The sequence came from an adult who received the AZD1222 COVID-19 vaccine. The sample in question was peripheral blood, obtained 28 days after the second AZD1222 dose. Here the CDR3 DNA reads TGCGCCAGCAGCCAAGAGAGGCTGGGGAGCACTGAAGCTTTCTTT. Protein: CASSQERLGSTEAFF.